Following are 27 T cell receptor beta chains from one sample sequenced in a study of T cells in Graves' hyperthyroidism and ophthalmopathy. Amplification of TCR beta CDR3 regions used RNA as the template. First-round RT-PCR of the TCR CDR3 relied on the HTBI primer set. TCRdb reanalysed the multiplex PCR reads using MiXCR and keeps one entry per CDR3 protein. The sample carries around 380,000 distinct CDR3 sequences, roughly 13% recorded once. The sample consisted of blood. Receptors were obtained from a young man with Graves' hyperthyroidism that later progressed to Graves' ophthalmopathy.

This clonotype was observed many times. The rearrangement joins TRBV7-9 to TRBJ2-5; D uncertain. Germline CDR1 and CDR2: SEHNR and FQNEAQ (reference sequence). Between the trimmed V and J ends, which lost 5 bases and 12 bases, there was a span of 22 bases. The CDR3 is 14 amino acids. As DNA, the CDR3 is TGTGCCAGCAGCCCCGCGGTTGAGCGCTTCCCTAAGTACTTC. It encodes CASSPAVERFPKYF.

This sequence joins TRBV7-9 and TRBJ2-1; 10 bases align to TRBD2. Germline loops: CDR1 SEHNR, CDR2 FQNEAQ (reference sequence). The CDR3 extends over 15 amino acids. The ends lost 3 bases at V and 4 bases at J; junction bases unmatched: 3. The CDR3 is CASSFVLAGYNEQFF. Written as DNA, the CDR3 is TGTGCCAGCAGCTTTGTACTAGCGGGGTACAATGAGCAGTTCTTC.

This clonotype was recorded many times. V usage is TRBV7-6 and J usage is TRBJ1-1, with 9 bases matching TRBD1. The CDR3 loop spans 15 amino acids. Germline V gene lookup returns CDR1 SGHVS and CDR2 FNYEAQ. Trimming took 3 bases from V and 6 from J; bases not matched to a gene: 8. The CDR3 nucleotides read TGTGCCAGCAGCTTGGGGACAGGGCTAGAGGCTGAAGCTTTCTTT. Its protein product is CASSLGTGLEAEAFF.

This clonotype came up a few times. The rearrangement links TRBV5-1 to TRBJ1-4, with D perhaps TRBD1 (6 bases). CDR3 length: 15 residues. Germline V gene lookup returns CDR1 SGHRS and CDR2 YFSETQ. V lost 5 bases to trimming and J lost 4 bases, with 15 bases between them. CDR3 nucleotides: TGCGCCAGCAGTAGAGTTGGGGGGCTTAATGAAAAACTGTTTTTT. Translated, it gives CASSRVGGLNEKLFF.

Many counts were recorded for this clonotype. The V call is TRBV7-8, the J call TRBJ1-6, with D unclear. This CDR3 has 13 residues. V lost 10 bases and J 0 bases, leaving 7 bases between the germline ends. Germline V lookup: CDR1 SGHVS, CDR2 FQNEAQ. The CDR3 nucleotides read TGTGCCACAAGGAGCTCCTATAATTCACCCCTCCACTTT. Amino acids: CATRSSYNSPLHF.

This clonotype has ten or more counts. This chain links TRBV2 with TRBJ2-3; D not resolved. Deletions cut 4 bases from V and 3 bases from J, with 8 bases between. Germline CDR1 reads SNHLY; CDR2 reads FYNNEI. This CDR3 spans 13 amino acids. CDR3 in DNA: TGTGCCAGCAGTGGGAGACGAACAGATACGCAGTATTTT. It is translated as CASSGRRTDTQYF. Full variable domain (missing parts from reference TRBV2 and TRBJ2-3): EPEVTQTPSHQVTQMGQEVILRCVPISNHLYFYWYRQILGQKVEFLVSFYNNEISEKSEIFDDQFSVERPDGSNFTLKIRSTKLEDSAMYFCASSGRRTDTQYFGPGTRLTVL.

This clonotype was recorded at least ten times. V is TRBV28 and J is TRBJ1-5; D ambiguous. Germline values: CDR1 MDHEN, CDR2 SYDVKM. Trimming shortened V by 8 bases and J by 6 bases, and 29 bases separated the two germline ends. The CDR3 loop spans 18 amino acids. CDR3 amino acids: CASLNYRTSFHSGQPQHF. Here the CDR3 DNA reads TGTGCCAGCCTGAATTATCGGACGTCATTCCATTCGGGTCAGCCCCAGCATTTT.

This clonotype was detected only a few times. V usage is TRBV6-6 and J usage is TRBJ2-1; D ambiguous. Trimming removed 2 bases from V and 2 bases from J, with 10 bases in between. Germline-derived CDR1 and CDR2 are MNHNY and SVGAGI (reference sequence). The CDR3 runs to 15 residues. The CDR3 here is CASSYSQNAYNEQFF. The CDR3 DNA is TGTGCCAGCAGTTACAGTCAGAACGCCTACAATGAGCAGTTCTTC.

This clonotype was counted ten times or more. This chain joins TRBV20-1 and TRBJ2-7, with D maybe TRBD1 (7 bases). Trimming stripped 6 bases from V and 3 bases from J, with 15 bases between. The CDR3 has 13 residues. Germline V gene lookup returns CDR1 DFQATT and CDR2 SNEGSKA (reference sequence). CDR3 in amino acids: CSAHPGDSYEQYF. DNA of the CDR3: TGCAGTGCCCACCCGGGGGACAGCTACGAGCAGTACTTC.

Ten or more counts support this clonotype. This sequence joins TRBV12-3 or TRBV12-4 and TRBJ1-1; no definite D call. CDR3 length: 14 residues. V lost 5 bases and J lost 0, with 10 bases in between. The CDR3 region has the DNA TGTGCCAGCAGTGATGGACCGATGAACACTGAAGCTTTCTTT. It translates to CASSDGPMNTEAFF.

This clonotype has at least ten counts. The chain combines TRBV20-1 with TRBJ2-2; TRBD1 is a possible D gene (5 bases). Trimming pared 4 bases from V and 0 bases from J, leaving 9 bases between. Looked up from germline, CDR1 is DFQATT and CDR2 is SNEGSKA (reference sequence). The CDR3 runs to 14 residues. The CDR3 protein is CSAKPTANTGELFF. The CDR3 DNA sequence: TGCAGTGCTAAACCGACAGCGAACACCGGGGAGCTGTTTTTT.

This clonotype was seen a few times. V and J are TRBV15 and TRBJ1-5; D ambiguous. The germline V and J ends were trimmed by 2 bases and 4 bases, with 21 bases remaining between them. Germline CDR1 and CDR2: LNHNV and YYDKDF (reference sequence). The CDR3 has 18 amino acids. CDR3 loop: CATSRKSMAPRWNQPQHF. CDR3 DNA: TGTGCCACCAGCAGAAAATCAATGGCTCCCCGGTGGAATCAGCCCCAGCATTTT.

The J gene is TRBJ1-3, the V gene TRBV6-1; D is unresolved. Germline CDR1 reads MNHNS; CDR2 reads SASEGT. CDR3 length equals 13 residues. Trimming cost V 0 bases and J 9 bases, with 9 bases left between them. The CDR3 reads CASSEARWVTIYF. As DNA, the CDR3 is TGTGCCAGCAGTGAAGCACGTTGGGTCACCATATATTTT.

This clonotype has just a few counts. A read error may be the cause here, since a much bigger clone is one base away. The chain recombines TRBV7-9 with TRBJ2-1; the D gene could be TRBD1 or TRBD2 (5 bases each). The germline V gene encodes CDR1 SEHNR and CDR2 FQNEAQ (reference sequence). The CDR3 is 13 residues long. This CDR3 reads CAGSLRGDNEQFF. In nucleotides, the CDR3 is TGTGCCGGCAGCTTGAGAGGGGACAATGAGCAGTTCTTC.

This chain connects TRBV6-5 to TRBJ2-7, with D perhaps given as TRBD1 or TRBD2 (5 bases each). CDR3 length: 14 amino acids. Trimming cost V 4 bases and J 6 bases, with 16 bases left between them. Germline lookup yields CDR1 MNHEY and CDR2 SVGAGI. The CDR3 spells CASSLAWGTGEQYF. DNA of the CDR3: TGTGCCAGCAGTTTGGCATGGGGGACGGGCGAGCAGTACTTC.

This chain links TRBV5-6 with TRBJ1-4; D uncertain. Trimming stripped 1 base from V and 10 bases from J, with 8 bases between. CDR3 length: 12 amino acids. CDR1 and CDR2 from the germline V gene are SGHDT and YYEEEE. The CDR3 sequence is CASSLRSGKLFF. The CDR3 region has the DNA TGTGCCAGCAGCTTGAGGTCGGGAAAACTGTTTTTT.

The sample holds many counts of this clonotype. This rearrangement joins TRBV29-1 to TRBJ1-1, with D perhaps TRBD1 (5 bases). Trimming cost V 2 bases and J 5 bases, with 12 bases left between them. The CDR3 spans 13 residues. The germline V gene has CDR1 SQVTM and CDR2 ANQGSEA. CDR3 loop: CSVERGPGTEAFF. The CDR3 DNA sequence: TGCAGCGTTGAAAGGGGCCCAGGGACTGAAGCTTTCTTT.

The chain recombines TRBV7-9 with TRBJ1-3, with D hard to call. V was pared by 3 bases and J by 2 bases, with 17 bases between. CDR1 and CDR2 (germline): SEHNR, FQNEAQ (reference sequence). CDR3 length: 17 residues. This CDR3 is CASSFRGAGEAGNTIYF. CDR3 nucleotides: TGTGCCAGCAGCTTTCGGGGAGCAGGCGAGGCTGGAAACACCATATATTTT. Together with reference TRBV7-9 and TRBJ1-3, the CDR3 gives the full variable domain: DTGVSQNPRHKITKRGQNVTFRCDPISEHNRLYWYRQTLGQGPEFLTYFQNEAQLEKSRLLSDRFSAERPKGSFSTLEIQRTEQGDSAMYLCASSFRGAGEAGNTIYFGEGSWLTVV.

This clonotype was seen ten or more times. The chain joins TRBV3-1 to TRBJ2-7, with TRBD2 as a possible D gene (7 bases). The CDR3 covers 14 residues. The ends were cut back, 3 bases at V and 3 bases at J, with 12 bases in the middle. Germline CDR1 and CDR2: LGHDT and YNNKEL (reference sequence). Written as DNA, the CDR3 is TGTGCCAGCAGCCAGGCGGGGGCTATCTACGAGCAGTACTTC. Translated, it gives CASSQAGAIYEQYF.

This clonotype has ten or more counts. V usage is TRBV28 and J usage is TRBJ1-2; 8 nucleotides line up with TRBD1. From germline, CDR1 is MDHEN and CDR2 SYDVKM. V was clipped by 5 bases and J by 4 bases; unmatched bases: 9. The CDR3 has 15 residues. The CDR3 loop is CASSPGTGPFYGYTF. CDR3 bases: TGTGCCAGCAGTCCCGGGACAGGCCCATTCTATGGCTACACCTTC.

This chain joins TRBV3-1 and TRBJ1-2; possibly TRBD1 for D (6 bases). V gave up 3 bases and J gave up 0 bases, with 20 bases separating them. Per the germline V gene, CDR1 is LGHDT and CDR2 is YNNKEL (reference sequence). There are 18 residues in the CDR3. CDR3 DNA: TGTGCCAGCAGCCACTCCACGCTCCGGGACATCTCTAACTATGGCTACACCTTC. It yields the protein CASSHSTLRDISNYGYTF.

This clonotype occurred many times. This rearrangement joins TRBV3-1 to TRBJ2-3; either TRBD1 or TRBD2 may supply D (5 bases each). Germline values: CDR1 LGHDT, CDR2 YNNKEL (reference sequence). This CDR3 is 18 amino acids long. V was cut by 0 bases and J by 1 base, with 17 bases left in between. Here the CDR3 DNA reads TGTGCCAGCAGCCAAGAATATAGCGAGGGGCTAGGCACAGATACGCAGTATTTT. It specifies CASSQEYSEGLGTDTQYF.

This clonotype was counted ten times or more. V gene TRBV5-1 combines with J gene TRBJ1-2; D perhaps matches TRBD1 (5 bases). CDR1 SGHRS and CDR2 YFSETQ come from the germline V gene. This CDR3 is 14 amino acids long. The ends were cut back, 3 bases at V and 8 bases at J, with 17 bases in the middle. As DNA, the CDR3 is TGCGCCAGCAGCTCGGACACTTCCTATAGCGGCTACACCTTC. It encodes CASSSDTSYSGYTF.

This clonotype was counted at least ten times. The CDR3 region is CASSLLRLGYGYTF. CDR3 coding DNA: TGTGCCAGCAGTTTATTGAGATTGGGCTATGGCTACACCTTC. This chain links TRBV12-3 or TRBV12-4 with TRBJ1-2; D gene unclear. The germline V and J ends were trimmed by 2 bases and 4 bases, with 11 bases remaining between them. This CDR3 is 14 amino acids long.

The chain combines TRBV5-6 with TRBJ1-1; 11 bases are shared with TRBD1. J was trimmed by 3 bases and V by 7 bases; bases with no gene match: 11. The CDR3 is made up of 16 amino acids. Germline CDR1 SGHDT, CDR2 YYEEEE. The CDR3: CASAEVGTGGYTEAFF. The CDR3 DNA follows: TGTGCCAGCGCTGAGGTCGGGACAGGGGGTTACACTGAAGCTTTCTTT.

Ten or more counts support this clonotype. The chain couples TRBV18 to TRBJ1-2, with 8 bases identical to TRBD1. The CDR3 extends over 14 amino acids. V lost 6 bases and J lost 5; bases outside the gene matches: 8. Germline V gives CDR1 KGHSH, CDR2 LQKENI. For the CDR3, the DNA is TGTGCCAGCTCCCCGGGACAGGACCTTTATGGCTACACCTTC. This encodes CASSPGQDLYGYTF.

This clonotype was observed a handful of times. CDR3 region: CASSNLGSSYNSPLHF. As DNA, the CDR3 is TGTGCCAGCAGTAACCTGGGGAGCTCCTATAATTCACCCCTCCACTTT. The chain carries TRBV6-1 and TRBJ1-6; no definite D call. From germline, CDR1 is MNHNS and CDR2 SASEGT. Trimming removed 5 bases from V and 0 bases from J, with 11 bases in between. This CDR3 comprises 16 residues.